This TCR beta chain originates from a study of blood T cells in healthy people across ages. Regarding the study as a whole: Long-lived donors exceeded aged donors in naive CD4+ cells and diversity.

Drawing of peripheral blood yielded 7.5 to 10 milliliters from each donor. This clonotype was recorded at least ten times. Its antigen is undetermined. A second about 7 to 12 cycle PCR used barcoded and J-beta primers. TCRdb ran MiXCR on the 5' RACE reads and lists one entry per CDR3 protein. The sample includes some 640,000 distinct CDR3 sequences, about 28% of them seen just once. This receptor was obtained from a woman at least 80 years old in good health. The sample consisted of blood.

The CDR3 DNA reads as TGTGCCAGCAGACAGGGATTTGGTTCACCCCTCCACTTT. Translating gives CASRQGFGSPLHF. The V and J genes are TRBV7-2 and TRBJ1-6; maybe TRBD1 (6 bases). CDR1 and CDR2 from the germline V gene are SGHTA and FQGNSA. Trimming took off 6 bases at V and 9 bases at J, with 12 bases between the two ends. This CDR3 region has 13 residues.